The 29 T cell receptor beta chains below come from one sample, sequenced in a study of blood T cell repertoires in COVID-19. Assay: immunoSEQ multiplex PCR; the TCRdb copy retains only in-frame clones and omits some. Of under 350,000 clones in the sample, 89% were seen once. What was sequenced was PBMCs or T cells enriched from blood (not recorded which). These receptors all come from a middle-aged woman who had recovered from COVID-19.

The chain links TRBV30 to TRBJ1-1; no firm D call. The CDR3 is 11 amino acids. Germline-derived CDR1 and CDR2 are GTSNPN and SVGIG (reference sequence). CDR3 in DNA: TGTGCGCGGATGCGGAACACTGAAGCTTTCTTT. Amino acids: CARMRNTEAFF.

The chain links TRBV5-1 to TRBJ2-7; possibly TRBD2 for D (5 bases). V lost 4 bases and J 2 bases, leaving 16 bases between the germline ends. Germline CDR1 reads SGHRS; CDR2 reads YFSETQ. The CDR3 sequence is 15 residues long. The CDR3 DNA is TGCGCCAGCAGCGAATTACTAGGGTCGGCCTACGAGCAGTACTTC. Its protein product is CASSELLGSAYEQYF.

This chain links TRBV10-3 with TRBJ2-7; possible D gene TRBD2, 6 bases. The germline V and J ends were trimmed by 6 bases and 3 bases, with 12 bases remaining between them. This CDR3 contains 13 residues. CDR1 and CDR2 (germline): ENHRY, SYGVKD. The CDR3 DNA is TGTGCCATCAGAGGCAGACTAGGCTACGAGCAGTACTTC. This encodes CAIRGRLGYEQYF.

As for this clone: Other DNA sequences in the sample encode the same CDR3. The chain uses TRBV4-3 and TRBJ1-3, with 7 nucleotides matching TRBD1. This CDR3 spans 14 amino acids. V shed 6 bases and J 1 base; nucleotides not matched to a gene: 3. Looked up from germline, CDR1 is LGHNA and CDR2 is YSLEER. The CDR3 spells CASSLQGSGNTIYF. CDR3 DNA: TGCGCCAGCAGTCTACAGGGGTCTGGAAACACCATATATTTT.

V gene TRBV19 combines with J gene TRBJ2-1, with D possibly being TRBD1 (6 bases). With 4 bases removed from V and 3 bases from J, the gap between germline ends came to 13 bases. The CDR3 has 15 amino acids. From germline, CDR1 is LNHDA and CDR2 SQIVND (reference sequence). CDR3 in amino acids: CASSNRVGGYNEQFF. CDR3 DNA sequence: TGTGCCAGTAGTAACAGGGTGGGCGGCTACAATGAGCAGTTCTTC.

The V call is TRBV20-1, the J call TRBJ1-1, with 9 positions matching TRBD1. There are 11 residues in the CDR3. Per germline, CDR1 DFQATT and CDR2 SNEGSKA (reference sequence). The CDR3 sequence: CRGGQGTEAFF. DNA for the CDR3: TGCAGGGGGGGACAGGGTACTGAAGCTTTCTTT.

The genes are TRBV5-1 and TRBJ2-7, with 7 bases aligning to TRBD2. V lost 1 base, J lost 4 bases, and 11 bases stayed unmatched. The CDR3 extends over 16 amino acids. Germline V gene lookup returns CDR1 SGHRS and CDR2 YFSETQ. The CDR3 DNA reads TGCGCCAGCAGCTTGCTTCTAGCGGATGTTCCTTACGAGCAGTACTTC. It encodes CASSLLLADVPYEQYF.

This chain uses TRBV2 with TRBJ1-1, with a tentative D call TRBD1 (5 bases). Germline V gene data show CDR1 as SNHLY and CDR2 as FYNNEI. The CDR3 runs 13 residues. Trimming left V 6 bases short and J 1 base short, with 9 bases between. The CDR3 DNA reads TGTGCCAGCAGAGGGGCAAGGAACACTGAAGCTTTCTTT. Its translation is CASRGARNTEAFF. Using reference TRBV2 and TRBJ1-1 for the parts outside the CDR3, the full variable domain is EPEVTQTPSHQVTQMGQEVILRCVPISNHLYFYWYRQILGQKVEFLVSFYNNEISEKSEIFDDQFSVERPDGSNFTLKIRSTKLEDSAMYFCASRGARNTEAFFGQGTRLTVV.

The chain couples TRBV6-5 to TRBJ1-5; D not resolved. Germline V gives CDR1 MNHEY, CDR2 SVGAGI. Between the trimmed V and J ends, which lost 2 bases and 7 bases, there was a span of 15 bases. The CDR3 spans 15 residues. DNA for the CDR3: TGTGCCAGCAGTTACACGGAGCCGAACGGGCAGCCCCAGCATTTT. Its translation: CASSYTEPNGQPQHF.

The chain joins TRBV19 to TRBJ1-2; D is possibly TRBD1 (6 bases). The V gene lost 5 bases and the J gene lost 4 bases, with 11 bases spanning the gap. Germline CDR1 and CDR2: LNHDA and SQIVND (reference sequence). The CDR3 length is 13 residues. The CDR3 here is CASSRTGLYGYTF. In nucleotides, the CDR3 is TGTGCCAGTAGTCGAACAGGGCTCTATGGCTACACCTTC.

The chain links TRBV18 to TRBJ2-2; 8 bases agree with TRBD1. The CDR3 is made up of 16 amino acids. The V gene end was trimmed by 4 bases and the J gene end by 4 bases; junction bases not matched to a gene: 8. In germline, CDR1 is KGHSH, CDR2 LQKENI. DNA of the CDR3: TGTGCCAGCTCACTCCGGACAGGGATCGGCACCGGGGAGCTGTTTTTT. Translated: CASSLRTGIGTGELFF.

The CDR3 sequence is CASSQLTGNTEAFF. The CDR3 region has the DNA TGCGCCAGCAGCCAATTGACGGGAAACACTGAAGCTTTCTTT. The V gene is TRBV5-1, the J gene TRBJ1-1; D is ambiguous. V shed 4 bases and J shed 2 bases, with 12 bases lying between them. The length of the CDR3 is 14 residues. Germline CDR1 SGHRS, CDR2 YFSETQ.

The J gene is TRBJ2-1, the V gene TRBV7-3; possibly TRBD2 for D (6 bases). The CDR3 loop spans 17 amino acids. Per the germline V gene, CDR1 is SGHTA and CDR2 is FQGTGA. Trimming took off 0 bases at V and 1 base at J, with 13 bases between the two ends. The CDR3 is CASSLTSSGRSYNEQFF. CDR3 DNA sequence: TGTGCCAGCAGCTTAACGAGTAGCGGAAGGTCCTACAATGAGCAGTTCTTC.

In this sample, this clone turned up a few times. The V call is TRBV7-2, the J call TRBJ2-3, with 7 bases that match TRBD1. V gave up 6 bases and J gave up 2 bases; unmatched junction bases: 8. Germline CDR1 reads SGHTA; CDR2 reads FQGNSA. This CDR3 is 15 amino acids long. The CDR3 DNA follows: TGTGCCAGCAGTTTCCAGGGGGTGCTCACAGATACGCAGTATTTT. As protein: CASSFQGVLTDTQYF.

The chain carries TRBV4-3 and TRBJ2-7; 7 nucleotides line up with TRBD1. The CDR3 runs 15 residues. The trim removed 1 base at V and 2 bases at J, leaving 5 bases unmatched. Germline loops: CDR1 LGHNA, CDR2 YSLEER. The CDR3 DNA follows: TGCGCCAGCAGCCAAGTGACAGGGCCTACCTACGAGCAGTACTTC. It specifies CASSQVTGPTYEQYF.

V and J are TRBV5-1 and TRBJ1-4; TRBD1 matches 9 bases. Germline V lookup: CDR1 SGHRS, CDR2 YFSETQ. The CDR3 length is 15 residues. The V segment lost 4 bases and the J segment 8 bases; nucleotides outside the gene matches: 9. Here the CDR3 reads CASSKTGTGWEKLFF. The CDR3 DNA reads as TGCGCCAGCAGCAAAACCGGGACAGGGTGGGAAAAACTGTTTTTT. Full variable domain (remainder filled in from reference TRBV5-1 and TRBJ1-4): KAGVTQTPRYLIKTRGQQVTLSCSPISGHRSVSWYQQTPGQGLQFLFEYFSETQRNKGNFPGRFSGRQFSNSRSEMNVSTLELGDSALYLCASSKTGTGWEKLFFGSGTQLSVL.

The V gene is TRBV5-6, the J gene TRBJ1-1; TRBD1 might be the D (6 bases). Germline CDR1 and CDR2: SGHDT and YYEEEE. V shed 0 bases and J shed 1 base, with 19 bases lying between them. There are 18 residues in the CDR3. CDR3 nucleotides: TGTGCCAGCAGCTTGGATTCCCAGGGGCCGAGGCAGAACACTGAAGCTTTCTTT. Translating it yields CASSLDSQGPRQNTEAFF.

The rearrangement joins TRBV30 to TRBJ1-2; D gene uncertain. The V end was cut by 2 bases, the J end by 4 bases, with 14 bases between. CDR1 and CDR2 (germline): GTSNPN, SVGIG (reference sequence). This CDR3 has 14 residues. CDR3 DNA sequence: TGTGCCTGGAGTCAAGGTTTCTCGGGCTATGGCTACACCTTC. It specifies CAWSQGFSGYGYTF.

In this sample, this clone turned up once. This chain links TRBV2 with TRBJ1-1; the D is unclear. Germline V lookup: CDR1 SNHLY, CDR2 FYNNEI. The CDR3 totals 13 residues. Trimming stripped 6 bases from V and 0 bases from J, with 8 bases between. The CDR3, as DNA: TGTGCCAGCAGACAGATGATGAACACTGAAGCTTTCTTT. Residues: CASRQMMNTEAFF.

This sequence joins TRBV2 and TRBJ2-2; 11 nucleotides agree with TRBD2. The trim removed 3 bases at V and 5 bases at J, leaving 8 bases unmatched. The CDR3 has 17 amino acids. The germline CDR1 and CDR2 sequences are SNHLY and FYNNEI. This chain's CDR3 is CASSDLVTSGKTGELFF. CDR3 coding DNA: TGTGCCAGCAGTGACCTTGTGACTAGCGGGAAGACCGGGGAGCTGTTTTTT.

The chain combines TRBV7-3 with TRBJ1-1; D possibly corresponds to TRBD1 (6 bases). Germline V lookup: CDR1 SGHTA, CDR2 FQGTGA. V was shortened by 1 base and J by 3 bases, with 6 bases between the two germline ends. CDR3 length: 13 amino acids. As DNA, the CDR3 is TGTGCCAGCAGCTTAAACAGGGACACTGAAGCTTTCTTT. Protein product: CASSLNRDTEAFF.

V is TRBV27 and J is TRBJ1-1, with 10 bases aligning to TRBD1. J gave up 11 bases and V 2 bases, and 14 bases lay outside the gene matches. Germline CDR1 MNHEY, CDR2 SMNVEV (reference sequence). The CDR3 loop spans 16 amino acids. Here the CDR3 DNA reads TGTGCCAGCAGTTTAGTGCATAGCGGACAGGGGGTTCCGGCTTTCTTT. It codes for CASSLVHSGQGVPAFF.

CDR3 protein: CASSLSWQGLTGELFF. The CDR3 bases are TGTGCCAGCTCCCTAAGCTGGCAGGGTCTGACCGGGGAGCTGTTTTTT. The chain links TRBV3-1 (or the pseudogene TRBV3-2) to TRBJ2-2; perhaps TRBD1 as D (5 bases). This CDR3 has 16 residues. The germline gives CDR1 LGHDT, CDR2 YNNKEL (reference sequence). V was cut by 8 bases and J by 5 bases, with 21 bases left in between.

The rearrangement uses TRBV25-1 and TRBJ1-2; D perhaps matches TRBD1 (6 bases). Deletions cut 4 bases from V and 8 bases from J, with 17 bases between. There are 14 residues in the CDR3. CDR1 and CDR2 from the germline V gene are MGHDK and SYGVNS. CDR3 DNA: TGTGCCAGCAGTGCCAGGGCCGAAAGGGGGGGCTACACCTTC. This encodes CASSARAERGGYTF.

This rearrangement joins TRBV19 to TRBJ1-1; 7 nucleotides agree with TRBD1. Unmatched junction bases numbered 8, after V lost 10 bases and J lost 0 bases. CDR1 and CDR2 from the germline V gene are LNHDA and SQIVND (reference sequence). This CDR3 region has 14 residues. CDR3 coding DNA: TGTGCCACCGGCCTGGGACAGCTGAACACTGAAGCTTTCTTT. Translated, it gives CATGLGQLNTEAFF.

Here the CDR3 reads CASSARGTVSTDTQYF. Written as DNA, the CDR3 is TGTGCCAGTAGTGCCCGCGGGACAGTTAGCACAGATACGCAGTATTTT. The rearrangement links TRBV19 to TRBJ2-3; D may be TRBD1 (7 bases). This CDR3 spans 16 amino acids. CDR1 LNHDA and CDR2 SQIVND come from the germline V gene (reference sequence). V shed 5 bases and J shed 0 bases, with 15 bases lying between them.

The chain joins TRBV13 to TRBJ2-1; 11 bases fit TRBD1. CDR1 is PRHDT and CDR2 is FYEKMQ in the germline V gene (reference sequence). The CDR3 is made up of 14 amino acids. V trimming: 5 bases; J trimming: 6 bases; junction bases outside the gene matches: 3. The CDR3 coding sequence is TGTGCCAGCAGCGCGGGACAGGGGGTCAATGAGCAGTTCTTC. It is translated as CASSAGQGVNEQFF.

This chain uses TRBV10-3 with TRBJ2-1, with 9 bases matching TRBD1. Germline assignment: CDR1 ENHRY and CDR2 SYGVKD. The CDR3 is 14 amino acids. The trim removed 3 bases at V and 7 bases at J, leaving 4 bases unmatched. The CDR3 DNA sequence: TGTGCCATCAGTGAAAGGACAGGGGAGAATGAGCAGTTCTTC. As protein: CAISERTGENEQFF.

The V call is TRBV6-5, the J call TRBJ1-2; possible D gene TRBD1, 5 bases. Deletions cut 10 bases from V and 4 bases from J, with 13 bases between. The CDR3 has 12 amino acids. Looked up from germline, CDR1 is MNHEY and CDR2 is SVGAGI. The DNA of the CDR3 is TGTGCCACCAGGAGGGGAGGCTATGGCTACACCTTC. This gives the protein CATRRGGYGYTF.